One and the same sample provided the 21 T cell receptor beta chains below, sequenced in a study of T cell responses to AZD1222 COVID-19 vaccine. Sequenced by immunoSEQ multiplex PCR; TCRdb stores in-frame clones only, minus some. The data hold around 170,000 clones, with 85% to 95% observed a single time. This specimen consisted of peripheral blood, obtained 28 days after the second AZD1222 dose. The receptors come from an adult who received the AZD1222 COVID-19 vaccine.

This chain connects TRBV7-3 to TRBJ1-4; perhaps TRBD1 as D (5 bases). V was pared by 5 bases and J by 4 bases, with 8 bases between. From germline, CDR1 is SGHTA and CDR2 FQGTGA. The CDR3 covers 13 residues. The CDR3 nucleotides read TGTGCCAGCAGCCGGGGGGGTAATGAAAAACTGTTTTTT. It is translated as CASSRGGNEKLFF.

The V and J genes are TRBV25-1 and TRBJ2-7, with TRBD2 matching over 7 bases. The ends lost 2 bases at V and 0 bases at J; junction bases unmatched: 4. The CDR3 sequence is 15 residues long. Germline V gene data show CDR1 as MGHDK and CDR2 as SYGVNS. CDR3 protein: CASSEMSSGSYEQYF. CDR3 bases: TGTGCCAGCAGTGAAATGTCTAGCGGCTCCTACGAGCAGTACTTC.

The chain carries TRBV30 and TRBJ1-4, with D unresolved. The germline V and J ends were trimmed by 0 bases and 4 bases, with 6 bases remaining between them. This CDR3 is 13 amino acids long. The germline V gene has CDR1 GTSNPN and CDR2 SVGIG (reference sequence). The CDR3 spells CAWSVSHNEKLFF. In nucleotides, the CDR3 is TGTGCCTGGAGTGTTTCTCATAATGAAAAACTGTTTTTT. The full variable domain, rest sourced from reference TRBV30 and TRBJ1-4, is SQTIHQWPATLVQPVGSPLSLECTVEGTSNPNLYWYRQAAGRGLQLLFYSVGIGQISSEVPQNLSASRPQDRQFILSSKKLLLSDSGFYLCAWSVSHNEKLFFGSGTQLSVL.

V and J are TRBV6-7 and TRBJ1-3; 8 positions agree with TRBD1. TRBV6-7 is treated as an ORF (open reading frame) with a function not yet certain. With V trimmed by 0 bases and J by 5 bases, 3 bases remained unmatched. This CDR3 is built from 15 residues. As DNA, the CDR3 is TGTGCCAGCAGTTACTCGTGGACAGGGAGAAACACCATATATTTT. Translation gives CASSYSWTGRNTIYF.

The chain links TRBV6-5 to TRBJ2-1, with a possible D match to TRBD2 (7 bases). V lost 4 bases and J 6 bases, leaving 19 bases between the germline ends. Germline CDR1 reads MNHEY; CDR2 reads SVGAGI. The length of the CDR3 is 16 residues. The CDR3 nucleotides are TGTGCCAGCAGTTGGGCAAGGGGGGGTAGCGGCAATGAGCAGTTCTTC. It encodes CASSWARGGSGNEQFF.

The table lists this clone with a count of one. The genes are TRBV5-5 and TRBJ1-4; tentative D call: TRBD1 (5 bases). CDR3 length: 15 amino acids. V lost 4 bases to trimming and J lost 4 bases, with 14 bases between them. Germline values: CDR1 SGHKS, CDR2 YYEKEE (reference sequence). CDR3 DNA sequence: TGTGCCAGCAGCCCCCCGGGACGAGATAATGAAAAACTGTTTTTT. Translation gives CASSPPGRDNEKLFF.

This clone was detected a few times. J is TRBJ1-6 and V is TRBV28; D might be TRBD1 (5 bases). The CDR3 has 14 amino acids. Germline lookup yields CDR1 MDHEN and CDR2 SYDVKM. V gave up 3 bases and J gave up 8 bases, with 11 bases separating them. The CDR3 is CASSFETVYSPLHF. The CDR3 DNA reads TGTGCCAGCAGTTTTGAGACAGTGTATTCACCCCTCCACTTT.

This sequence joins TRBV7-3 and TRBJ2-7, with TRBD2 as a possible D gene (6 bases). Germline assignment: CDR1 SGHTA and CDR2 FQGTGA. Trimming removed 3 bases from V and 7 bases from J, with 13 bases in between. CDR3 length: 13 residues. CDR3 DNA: TGTGCCAGCAGCTTCGGACTATACGGGGAGCAGTACTTC. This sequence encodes CASSFGLYGEQYF.

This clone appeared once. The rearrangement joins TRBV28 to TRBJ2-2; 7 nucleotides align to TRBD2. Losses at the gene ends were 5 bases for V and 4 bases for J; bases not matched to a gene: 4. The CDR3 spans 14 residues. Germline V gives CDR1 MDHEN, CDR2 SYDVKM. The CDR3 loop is CASSPPGGTGELFF. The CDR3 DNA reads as TGTGCCAGCAGTCCTCCGGGGGGCACCGGGGAGCTGTTTTTT.

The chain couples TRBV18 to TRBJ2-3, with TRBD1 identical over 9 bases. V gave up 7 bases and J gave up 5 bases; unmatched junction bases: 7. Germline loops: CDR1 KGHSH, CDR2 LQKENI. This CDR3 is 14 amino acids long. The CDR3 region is CASLLQGAQDTQYF. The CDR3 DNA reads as TGTGCCAGCTTACTACAGGGGGCGCAAGATACGCAGTATTTT.

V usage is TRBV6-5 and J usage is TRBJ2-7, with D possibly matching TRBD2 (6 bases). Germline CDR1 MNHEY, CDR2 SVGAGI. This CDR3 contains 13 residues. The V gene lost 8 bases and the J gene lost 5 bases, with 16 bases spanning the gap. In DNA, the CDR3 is TGTGCCAGCCGCCCTTCGGGGAGGAACGAGCAGTACTTC. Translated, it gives CASRPSGRNEQYF.

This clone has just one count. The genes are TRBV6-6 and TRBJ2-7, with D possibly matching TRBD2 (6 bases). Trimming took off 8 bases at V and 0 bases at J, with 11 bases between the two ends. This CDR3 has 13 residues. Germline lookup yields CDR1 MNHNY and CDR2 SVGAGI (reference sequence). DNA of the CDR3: TGTGCCAGCCGGATAGCGGTCTCCTACGAGCAGTACTTC. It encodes CASRIAVSYEQYF.

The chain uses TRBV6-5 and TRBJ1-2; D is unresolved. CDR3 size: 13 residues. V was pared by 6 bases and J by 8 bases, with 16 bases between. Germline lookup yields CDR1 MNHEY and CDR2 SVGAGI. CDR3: CASRGILRGGYTF. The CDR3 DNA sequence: TGTGCCAGCAGGGGAATTCTGAGAGGCGGCTACACCTTC.

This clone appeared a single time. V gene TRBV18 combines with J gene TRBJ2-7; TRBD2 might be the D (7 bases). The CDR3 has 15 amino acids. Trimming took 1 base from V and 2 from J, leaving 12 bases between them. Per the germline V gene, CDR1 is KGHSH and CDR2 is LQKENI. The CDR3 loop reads CASSPQGEGAYEQYF. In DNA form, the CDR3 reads TGTGCCAGCTCACCACAGGGGGAGGGAGCCTACGAGCAGTACTTC. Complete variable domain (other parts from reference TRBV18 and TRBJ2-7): NAGVMQNPRHLVRRRGQEARLRCSPMKGHSHVYWYRQLPEEGLKFMVYLQKENIIDESGMPKERFSAEFPKEGPSILRIQQVVRGDSAAYFCASSPQGEGAYEQYFGPGTRLTVT.

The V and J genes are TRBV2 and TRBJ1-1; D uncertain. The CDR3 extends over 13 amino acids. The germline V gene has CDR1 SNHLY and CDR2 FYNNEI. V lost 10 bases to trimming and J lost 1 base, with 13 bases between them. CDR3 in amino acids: CAKARAGNTEAFF. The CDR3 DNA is TGTGCCAAGGCGAGGGCGGGGAACACTGAAGCTTTCTTT.

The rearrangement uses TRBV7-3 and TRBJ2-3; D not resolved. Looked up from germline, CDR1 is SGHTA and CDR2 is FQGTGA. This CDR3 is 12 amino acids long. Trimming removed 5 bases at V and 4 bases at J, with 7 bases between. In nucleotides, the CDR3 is TGTGCCAGCAGCCCGAACCCAGATACGCAGTATTTT. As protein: CASSPNPDTQYF.

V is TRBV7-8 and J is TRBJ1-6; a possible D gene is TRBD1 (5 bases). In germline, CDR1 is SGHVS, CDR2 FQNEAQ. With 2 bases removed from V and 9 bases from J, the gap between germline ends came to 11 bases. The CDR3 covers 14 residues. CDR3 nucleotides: TGTGCCAGCAGCTTAACGGATGGGGGTTCACCCCTCCACTTT. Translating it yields CASSLTDGGSPLHF. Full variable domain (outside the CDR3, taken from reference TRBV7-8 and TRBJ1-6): GAGVSQSPRYKVAKRGQDVALRCDPISGHVSLFWYQQALGQGPEFLTYFQNEAQLDKSGLPSDRFFAERPEGSVSTLKIQRTQQEDSAVYLCASSLTDGGSPLHFGNGTRLTVT.

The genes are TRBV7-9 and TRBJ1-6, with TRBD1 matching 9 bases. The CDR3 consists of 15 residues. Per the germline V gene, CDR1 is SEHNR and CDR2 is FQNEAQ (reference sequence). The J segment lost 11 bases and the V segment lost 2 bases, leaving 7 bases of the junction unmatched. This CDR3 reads CASSLPGQGSAPLHF. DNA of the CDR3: TGTGCCAGCAGCTTACCGGGACAGGGATCTGCACCCCTCCACTTT.

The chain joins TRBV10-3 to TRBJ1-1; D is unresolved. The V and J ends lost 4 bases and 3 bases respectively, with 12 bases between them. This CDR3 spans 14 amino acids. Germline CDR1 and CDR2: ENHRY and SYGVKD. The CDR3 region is CAISVGGFDTEAFF. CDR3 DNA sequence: TGTGCCATCAGTGTGGGCGGCTTCGACACTGAAGCTTTCTTT.

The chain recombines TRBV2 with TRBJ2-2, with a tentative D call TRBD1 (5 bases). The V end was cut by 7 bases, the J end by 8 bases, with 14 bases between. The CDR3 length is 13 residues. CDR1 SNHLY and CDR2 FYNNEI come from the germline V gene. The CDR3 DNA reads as TGTGCCAGCACCTCCCGACAGATGGGGGAGCTGTTTTTT. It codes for CASTSRQMGELFF.

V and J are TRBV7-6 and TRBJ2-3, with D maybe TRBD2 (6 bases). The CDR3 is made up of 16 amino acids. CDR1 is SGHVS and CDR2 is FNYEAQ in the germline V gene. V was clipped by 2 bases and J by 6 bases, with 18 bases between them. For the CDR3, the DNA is TGTGCCAGCAGCTTAATGCTGTGGGGGGAATCCGATACGCAGTATTTT. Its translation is CASSLMLWGESDTQYF.